The 23 T cell receptor beta chains listed next were all sequenced from one sample in a study of blood T cell repertoires in COVID-19. Clones were read by immunoSEQ multiplex PCR, and TCRdb kept only the in-frame ones, dropping some. The table has 95,000 to 150,000 clones, over 65% seen once. The sequenced sample consisted of peripheral blood. The receptors shown here come from a human donor with acute or convalescent COVID-19. The donor label of this sample is uncertain.

J is TRBJ2-5 and V is TRBV2; tentative D call: TRBD2 (6 bases). V lost 8 bases, J lost 4 bases, and 11 bases lay in between. Germline V CDR1 and CDR2: SNHLY, FYNNEI. The CDR3 covers 12 residues. Here the CDR3 DNA reads TGTGCCAGCGATTCTAGCGTAGAGACCCAGTACTTC. It translates to CASDSSVETQYF.

This clone was detected only a few times. The chain carries TRBV4-1 and TRBJ2-1, with D tentatively TRBD1 (6 bases). V lost 3 bases and J lost 8, with 14 bases in between. Germline lookup yields CDR1 MGHRA and CDR2 YSYEKL. The CDR3 runs to 14 residues. The CDR3 sequence: CASSQGHMGDEQFF. Written as DNA, the CDR3 is TGCGCCAGCAGCCAGGGACACATGGGAGATGAGCAGTTCTTC.

This rearrangement joins TRBV2 to TRBJ1-6; D is undetermined. Germline CDR1 and CDR2: SNHLY and FYNNEI. This CDR3 spans 14 amino acids. The V gene lost 5 bases and the J gene lost 7 bases, with 12 bases spanning the gap. The CDR3 coding sequence is TGTGCCAGCAGTTTGGTCGGAGGCAATTCACCCCTCCACTTT. Translated, it gives CASSLVGGNSPLHF. The variable domain in full, completed from reference TRBV2 and TRBJ1-6, reads EPEVTQTPSHQVTQMGQEVILRCVPISNHLYFYWYRQILGQKVEFLVSFYNNEISEKSEIFDDQFSVERPDGSNFTLKIRSTKLEDSAMYFCASSLVGGNSPLHFGNGTRLTVT.

J is TRBJ1-1 and V is TRBV19; the D is unclear. Trimming stripped 6 bases from V and 3 bases from J, with 14 bases between. The germline gives CDR1 LNHDA, CDR2 SQIVND (reference sequence). The CDR3 runs to 14 residues. The CDR3 protein is CASSSYSGYTEAFF. The DNA for the CDR3 is TGTGCCAGTAGCTCATACAGTGGGTACACTGAAGCTTTCTTT.

The V and J genes are TRBV15 and TRBJ1-4; no definite D call. This CDR3 comprises 15 residues. The germline V gene encodes CDR1 LNHNV and CDR2 YYDKDF (reference sequence). V dropped 3 bases and J dropped 3 bases, with 11 bases sitting between them. The CDR3 here is CATSSDWSSNEKLFF. CDR3 nucleotides: TGTGCCACCAGCAGCGACTGGTCTTCTAATGAAAAACTGTTTTTT.

This sequence joins TRBV2 and TRBJ1-5, with D tentatively TRBD1 (6 bases). The CDR3 runs 15 residues. V lost 5 bases to trimming and J lost 9 bases, with 20 bases between them. Germline values: CDR1 SNHLY, CDR2 FYNNEI. The CDR3 loop reads CASSWGGLVLSPQHF. CDR3 nucleotides: TGTGCCAGCAGTTGGGGGGGCCTAGTTTTGTCGCCCCAGCATTTT. The full variable domain, completed using reference TRBV2 and TRBJ1-5, is EPEVTQTPSHQVTQMGQEVILRCVPISNHLYFYWYRQILGQKVEFLVSFYNNEISEKSEIFDDQFSVERPDGSNFTLKIRSTKLEDSAMYFCASSWGGLVLSPQHFGDGTRLSIL.

V gene TRBV18 combines with J gene TRBJ1-5, with 8 bases identical to TRBD1. The CDR3 has 14 residues. Germline lookup yields CDR1 KGHSH and CDR2 LQKENI. Trimming cost V 3 bases and J 3 bases; bases outside gene matches: 1. CDR3 region: CASSPTGDNQPQHF. For the CDR3, the DNA is TGTGCCAGCTCACCGACAGGGGACAATCAGCCCCAGCATTTT.

The chain recombines TRBV7-2 with TRBJ1-1, with D unclear. Germline V gene data show CDR1 as SGHTA and CDR2 as FQGNSA. The V gene lost 3 bases and the J gene lost 4 bases, with 9 bases spanning the gap. This CDR3 spans 13 amino acids. The DNA for the CDR3 is TGTGCCAGCAGCTTTTCCGGGTCCACTGAAGCTTTCTTT. Amino acid sequence: CASSFSGSTEAFF.

This clone was counted a few times. J is TRBJ2-6 and V is TRBV5-1; TRBD1 agrees at 11 bases. The CDR3 has 17 amino acids. With V trimmed by 4 bases and J by 0 bases, 3 bases remained unmatched. Germline CDR1 is SGHRS and CDR2 is YFSETQ. CDR3 sequence: CASSTGTGGSGANVLTF. CDR3 bases: TGCGCCAGCAGCACCGGGACAGGGGGCTCTGGGGCCAACGTCCTGACTTTC.

This clone was detected only a few times. In nucleotides, the CDR3 is TGTGCCAGCAGTGAATTCTACAGAAACTATGGCTACACCTTC. It is translated as CASSEFYRNYGYTF. The rearrangement joins TRBV6-1 to TRBJ1-2; no definite D call. The germline CDR1 and CDR2 sequences are MNHNS and SASEGT. The CDR3 covers 14 residues. V shed 2 bases and J shed 2 bases, with 9 bases lying between them.

The CDR3 reads CASSIPGGRNEQFF. The CDR3 DNA reads as TGTGCCAGTAGTATACCGGGGGGGCGGAATGAGCAGTTCTTC. J is TRBJ2-1 and V is TRBV19; 8 bases map to TRBD2. The V and J ends lost 2 bases and 7 bases, in that order; junction bases with no gene match: 4. The CDR3 runs 14 residues. Germline assignment: CDR1 LNHDA and CDR2 SQIVND (reference sequence).

V usage is TRBV5-1 and J usage is TRBJ2-2, with 11 bases aligning to TRBD2. The V gene's germline CDR1 is SGHRS and CDR2 YFSETQ. V gave up 5 bases and J gave up 6 bases; unmatched junction bases: 9. The CDR3 sequence is 16 residues long. CDR3 residues: CASSSGLADHPGELFF. The CDR3 DNA sequence: TGCGCCAGCAGTTCGGGACTAGCGGATCATCCCGGGGAGCTGTTTTTT.

The chain has TRBV11-2 and TRBJ1-2; 7 bases are shared with TRBD1. Germline values: CDR1 SGHAT, CDR2 FQNNGV. Trimming cost V 0 bases and J 10 bases; bases outside gene matches: 8. CDR3 size: 14 residues. CDR3 sequence (DNA): TGTGCCAGCAGCTTAGACTCTTACAGGGGTTCCTACACCTTC. This codes for CASSLDSYRGSYTF.

The chain joins TRBV7-2 to TRBJ1-3, with a possible D match to TRBD1 (5 bases). The germline V and J ends were trimmed by 2 bases and 6 bases, with 17 bases remaining between them. Germline V gives CDR1 SGHTA, CDR2 FQGNSA. This CDR3 has 16 amino acids. CDR3 in amino acids: CASSLRGGGGVNTIYF. The CDR3 DNA reads as TGTGCCAGCAGCTTACGAGGCGGGGGGGGTGTAAACACCATATATTTT.

The V gene is TRBV6-4, the J gene TRBJ1-1; D not resolved. Germline CDR1 reads MRHNA; CDR2 reads SNTAGT. The CDR3 is 13 amino acids. V was pared by 3 bases and J by 2 bases, with 7 bases between. The CDR3 is CASSDSRNTEAFF. DNA of the CDR3: TGTGCCAGCAGTGATTCCAGAAACACTGAAGCTTTCTTT.

V and J are TRBV13 and TRBJ2-5; 7 bases fit TRBD2. Germline-derived CDR1 and CDR2 are PRHDT and FYEKMQ (reference sequence). This CDR3 contains 14 residues. Trimming removed 5 bases from V and 2 bases from J; junction bases left unmatched: 5. The CDR3 DNA sequence: TGTGCCAGCAGCCCGCTAGCGGCACAAGAGACCCAGTACTTC. Translated, it gives CASSPLAAQETQYF.

The rearrangement joins TRBV19 to TRBJ1-1, with 8 nucleotides matching TRBD1. Unmatched junction bases numbered 3, after V lost 5 bases and J lost 4 bases. The germline CDR1 and CDR2 sequences are LNHDA and SQIVND (reference sequence). This CDR3 spans 13 amino acids. The CDR3 is CASSPTGGTEAFF. The CDR3 nucleotides are TGTGCCAGTAGTCCTACAGGGGGCACTGAAGCTTTCTTT.

This clone was seen a single time. The chain links TRBV10-2 to TRBJ2-1; TRBD1 agrees at 7 bases. CDR3 length: 14 amino acids. The junction had 7 bases not matched to a gene; V was cut back by 7 bases and J by 4 bases. Looked up from germline, CDR1 is WSHSY and CDR2 is SAAADI. The CDR3 here is CASTPGQLYNEQFF. CDR3 in DNA: TGCGCCAGCACTCCGGGACAGCTATACAATGAGCAGTTCTTC.

The chain is built from TRBV7-9 and TRBJ2-5, with TRBD2 matching 9 bases. Germline V gene lookup returns CDR1 SEHNR and CDR2 FQNEAQ (reference sequence). The CDR3 is 16 residues long. V was pared by 7 bases and J by 2 bases, with 11 bases of the junction left unmatched. CDR3 amino acids: CASIPRGRGRQETQYF. Written as DNA, the CDR3 is TGTGCCAGCATCCCCCGCGGGAGGGGCAGGCAAGAGACCCAGTACTTC. Variable domain in full (rest from reference TRBV7-9 and TRBJ2-5): DTGVSQNPRHKITKRGQNVTFRCDPISEHNRLYWYRQTLGQGPEFLTYFQNEAQLEKSRLLSDRFSAERPKGSFSTLEIQRTEQGDSAMYLCASIPRGRGRQETQYFGPGTRLLVL.

This clone showed up just once. V is TRBV2 and J is TRBJ2-1; 12 nucleotides align to TRBD1. This CDR3 has 15 amino acids. Germline assignment: CDR1 SNHLY and CDR2 FYNNEI. J lost 6 bases, V lost 4 bases, and 4 bases had no gene match. The CDR3 DNA is TGTGCCAGCAGTGCCGGGACAGGGGGCGGCAATGAGCAGTTCTTC. This encodes CASSAGTGGGNEQFF.

V usage is TRBV2 and J usage is TRBJ1-1, with D hard to call. The V gene's germline CDR1 is SNHLY and CDR2 FYNNEI. V was trimmed by 6 bases and J by 4 bases, leaving 12 bases between them. The CDR3 length is 13 residues. CDR3 residues: CASRAEGATEAFF. The CDR3 region has the DNA TGTGCCAGCAGGGCGGAGGGTGCCACTGAAGCTTTCTTT. Looking up the rest from reference TRBV2 and TRBJ1-1 gives the full variable domain: EPEVTQTPSHQVTQMGQEVILRCVPISNHLYFYWYRQILGQKVEFLVSFYNNEISEKSEIFDDQFSVERPDGSNFTLKIRSTKLEDSAMYFCASRAEGATEAFFGQGTRLTVV.

Written as DNA, the CDR3 is TGTGCCAGCAGCTTAGGGCGAAACGAGCAGTACGTC. This gives the protein CASSLGRNEQYV. The V and J genes are TRBV13 and TRBJ2-7; no clear D gene. Germline CDR1 reads PRHDT; CDR2 reads FYEKMQ (reference sequence). V lost 0 bases to trimming and J lost 5 bases, with 5 bases between them. The CDR3 runs 12 residues.

The V call is TRBV21-1, the J call TRBJ1-5; the table's D call, TRBD1, has no DNA check behind it. TRBV21-1 is given as a pseudogene. The CDR3 length is 17 residues. Here the CDR3 reads CASSARQGGDSNQPQHF. The CDR3 nucleotides read TGTGCCAGCAGCGCTAGGCAGGGGGGAGATAGCAATCAGCCCCAGCATTTT.